These 15 T cell receptor beta chains share one sample of origin, sequenced in a study of T cell responses to AZD1222 COVID-19 vaccine. This table comes from immunoSEQ multiplex PCR, and its TCRdb copy is limited to in-frame clones, with some not included. The sample consists of 150,000 to 200,000 clones, around 93% of them appearing once. Specimen: peripheral blood, collected on day 0 of AZD1222 vaccination. The receptors shown here come from an adult in good health.

J is TRBJ2-5 and V is TRBV7-3, with D hard to call. Trimming pared 4 bases from V and 5 bases from J, leaving 8 bases between. Germline CDR1 reads SGHTA; CDR2 reads FQGTGA. The CDR3 has 12 amino acids. Here the CDR3 reads CASSSAGETQYF. CDR3 nucleotide sequence: TGTGCCAGCAGCTCAGCCGGGGAGACCCAGTACTTC. The full variable domain, its missing parts supplied by reference TRBV7-3 and TRBJ2-5, is GAGVSQTPSNKVTEKGKYVELRCDPISGHTALYWYRQSLGQGPEFLIYFQGTGAADDSGLPNDRFFAVRPEGSVSTLKIQRTERGDSAVYLCASSSAGETQYFGPGTRLLVL.

The chain is built from TRBV29-1 and TRBJ1-1, with D hard to call. CDR1 SQVTM and CDR2 ANQGSEA come from the germline V gene. The germline V and J ends were trimmed by 7 bases and 9 bases, with 15 bases remaining between them. CDR3 length: 11 residues. The CDR3 nucleotides are TGCAGCGCCTCAAGAACGGGCCAAGCTTTCTTT. This codes for CSASRTGQAFF.

The chain has TRBV27 and TRBJ1-4; 9 bases are shared with TRBD1. The germline CDR1 and CDR2 sequences are MNHEY and SMNVEV (reference sequence). J was trimmed by 5 bases and V by 3 bases; bases with no gene match: 10. This CDR3 region has 17 residues. The CDR3 region has the DNA TGTGCCAGCAGTTTCGTCCCGGGACAGGGACGGAATGAAAAACTGTTTTTT. Translated, it gives CASSFVPGQGRNEKLFF. The whole variable domain, filled in from reference TRBV27 and TRBJ1-4, reads EAQVTQNPRYLITVTGKKLTVTCSQNMNHEYMSWYRQDPGLGLRQIYYSMNVEVTDKGDVPEGYKVSRKEKRNFPLILESPSPNQTSLYFCASSFVPGQGRNEKLFFGSGTQLSVL.

The gene calls are TRBV27 and TRBJ1-2, with D unclear. V was shortened by 2 bases and J by 1 base, with 5 bases between the two germline ends. The CDR3 has 13 residues. Germline V gives CDR1 MNHEY, CDR2 SMNVEV (reference sequence). CDR3 region: CASSLDLNYGYTF. The CDR3 nucleotides are TGTGCCAGCAGTTTAGACCTTAACTATGGCTACACCTTC.

The chain recombines TRBV6-5 with TRBJ2-7; tentatively, D is TRBD2 (5 bases). Deletions cut 2 bases from V and 4 bases from J, with 9 bases between. The CDR3 is 13 residues long. Germline V gene lookup returns CDR1 MNHEY and CDR2 SVGAGI. The CDR3 spells CASSYGLIYEQYF. The CDR3 nucleotides are TGTGCCAGCAGTTACGGACTTATTTACGAGCAGTACTTC.

The chain is built from TRBV7-3 and TRBJ2-7; TRBD1 agrees at 9 bases. V shed 6 bases and J 6 bases; nucleotides not matched to a gene: 9. CDR1 and CDR2 (germline): SGHTA, FQGTGA. The CDR3 has 14 amino acids. CDR3 coding DNA: TGTGCCAGCAGACAAACAGGGGGCGCGGGCGAGCAGTACTTC. Its protein product is CASRQTGGAGEQYF. Supplemented by reference TRBV7-3 and TRBJ2-7, the full variable domain reads GAGVSQTPSNKVTEKGKYVELRCDPISGHTALYWYRQSLGQGPEFLIYFQGTGAADDSGLPNDRFFAVRPEGSVSTLKIQRTERGDSAVYLCASRQTGGAGEQYFGPGTRLTVT.

V is TRBV6-5 and J is TRBJ1-5; 9 nucleotides agree with TRBD1. V gave up 6 bases and J gave up 7 bases; unmatched junction bases: 7. The V gene's germline CDR1 is MNHEY and CDR2 SVGAGI. The CDR3 contains 14 residues. The chain's CDR3 is CASRPTGGAQPQHF. Here the CDR3 DNA reads TGTGCCAGCAGGCCGACAGGGGGGGCGCAGCCCCAGCATTTT.

The chain couples TRBV2 to TRBJ2-7, with 8 bases matching TRBD2. Trimming removed 10 bases from V and 4 bases from J; junction bases left unmatched: 9. Per germline, CDR1 SNHLY and CDR2 FYNNEI. CDR3 length equals 13 residues. CDR3: CATLSGRGYEQYF. The DNA of the CDR3 is TGTGCCACCCTGAGCGGGAGAGGGTACGAGCAGTACTTC.

The V call is TRBV19, the J call TRBJ2-2; 10 bases line up with TRBD2. V shed 5 bases, J shed 7 bases, and the junction held 7 bases outside the gene matches. CDR3 length equals 15 residues. Germline V lookup: CDR1 LNHDA, CDR2 SQIVND (reference sequence). The CDR3 nucleotides read TGTGCCAGTAGTCCGCGACTAGCGGGTGGCGGGGAGCTGTTTTTT. Protein product: CASSPRLAGGGELFF. The whole variable domain, remainder taken from reference TRBV19 and TRBJ2-2, is DGGITQSPKYLFRKEGQNVTLSCEQNLNHDAMYWYRQDPGQGLRLIYYSQIVNDFQKGDIAEGYSVSREKKESFPLTVTSAQKNPTAFYLCASSPRLAGGGELFFGEGSRLTVL.

This clone was detected only once. The chain is built from TRBV6-5 and TRBJ2-7, with TRBD1 identical over 7 bases. V lost 5 bases to trimming and J lost 0 bases; unmatched junction nucleotides: 4. The CDR3 totals 14 residues. Per the germline V gene, CDR1 is MNHEY and CDR2 is SVGAGI. CDR3: CASSTRDSSYEQYF. In DNA, the CDR3 is TGTGCCAGCAGTACCCGGGACAGCTCCTACGAGCAGTACTTC.

This clone appeared once. The chain has TRBV11-2 and TRBJ1-6; D is possibly TRBD1 (5 bases). Germline-derived CDR1 and CDR2 are SGHAT and FQNNGV. This CDR3 spans 14 amino acids. Trimming took 5 bases from V and 8 from J, leaving 13 bases between them. The chain's CDR3 is CASSGRVADSPLHF. The CDR3, as DNA: TGTGCCAGCAGCGGCAGGGTAGCGGATTCACCCCTCCACTTT. The complete variable domain, with remaining parts taken from reference TRBV11-2 and TRBJ1-6, reads EAGVAQSPRYKIIEKRQSVAFWCNPISGHATLYWYQQILGQGPKLLIQFQNNGVVDDSQLPKDRFSAERLKGVDSTLKIQPAKLEDSAVYLCASSGRVADSPLHFGNGTRLTVT.

The J gene is TRBJ2-1, the V gene TRBV23-1; 11 bases line up with TRBD2. TRBV23-1 qualifies as an ORF whose function is uncertain. Unmatched junction bases numbered 3, after V lost 4 bases and J lost 7 bases. The CDR3 length is 14 residues. For the CDR3, the DNA is TGCGCCAGCAGTCGGCCTAGCGGGGGGAATGAGCAGTTCTTC. The encoded protein is CASSRPSGGNEQFF.

The J gene is TRBJ2-2, the V gene TRBV27, with D perhaps matching TRBD1 or TRBD2 (6 bases each). V lost 10 bases to trimming and J lost 4 bases, with 13 bases between them. CDR1 and CDR2 from the germline V gene are MNHEY and SMNVEV (reference sequence). The CDR3 length is 13 residues. CDR3 nucleotides: TGTGCCACCCGTAGGGGGGCCACCGGGGAGCTGTTTTTT. It is translated as CATRRGATGELFF.

The chain is built from TRBV28 and TRBJ1-3; D gene ambiguous. V was pared by 5 bases and J by 0 bases, with 11 bases between. Looked up from germline, CDR1 is MDHEN and CDR2 is SYDVKM. CDR3 size: 15 residues. CDR3 sequence reads: CASSRAPSSGNTIYF. The CDR3 nucleotides read TGTGCCAGCAGTAGGGCCCCGAGCTCTGGAAACACCATATATTTT. The complete variable domain, with remaining parts taken from reference TRBV28 and TRBJ1-3, reads DVKVTQSSRYLVKRTGEKVFLECVQDMDHENMFWYRQDPGLGLRLIYFSYDVKMKEKGDIPEGYSVSREKKERFSLILESASTNQTSMYLCASSRAPSSGNTIYFGEGSWLTVV.

This clone was detected a few times. The chain combines TRBV30 with TRBJ2-7; 8 nucleotides line up with TRBD2. This CDR3 is 16 amino acids long. CDR1 and CDR2 (germline): GTSNPN, SVGIG (reference sequence). With 3 bases clipped from V and 6 bases from J, the junction kept 16 bases outside the gene matches. The CDR3 DNA reads as TGTGCCTGGAGAGGTGGTAGCGGGACGTTGGATGGCGAGCAGTACTTC. Its protein is CAWRGGSGTLDGEQYF.